This T cell receptor beta chain was observed in a study of T cells in Graves' hyperthyroidism and ophthalmopathy. General study points: Within blood appeared most thyroid clonotypes that had expanded above 0.001.

Researchers took RNA transcripts and amplified the TCR beta CDR3 regions from them. HTBI primers drove first-round RT-PCR of the TCR CDR3. TCRdb recomputed calls from the multiplex PCR reads with MiXCR, one row per CDR3 protein. The sample contains a few hundred thousand distinct CDR3 sequences, 15% to 18% of which appear only once. Exclusion of a patient resulted from uncontrolled infection, other autoimmune disease, pregnancy or lactation. Germline CDR1 and CDR2: MGHRA and YSYEKL. The germline V and J ends were trimmed by 3 bases and 3 bases, with 15 bases remaining between them. The CDR3 is 16 residues long. Ten or more counts support this clonotype. Its antigen is unidentified.

The sample consisted of blood. This clonotype was sampled from a woman aged 18-29 years with Graves' hyperthyroidism. The J gene is TRBJ2-1, the V gene TRBV4-1, with D perhaps TRBD2 (7 bases). The CDR3 loop reads CASSQVGGPLYNEQFF. The CDR3 DNA follows: TGCGCCAGCAGCCAGGTGGGGGGGCCGCTCTACAATGAGCAGTTCTTC.